This TCR beta chain was captured by sequencing in a study of cytomegalovirus exposure and HLA in healthy donors. Study results and limitations: Available immune exposure information was restricted to CMV serostatus only. Cytomegalovirus-associated TCR beta chains were listed, numbering more than 150.

This clone has only a few counts. Its antigen is unknown. PCR involved 60 Vbeta and 13 Jbeta primers. In the source study's methods: An analysis that came later counted roughly 87 million unique TCR beta chains, approximately 10 million shared. Method: immunoSEQ multiplex PCR; TCRdb's copy keeps in-frame clones and lacks some. V, J and clone size reflect that table, while D and trimming were determined from the DNA. The sample consists of some 130,000 clones, 79% of them appearing once. CDR3 length equals 15 residues. J was trimmed by 3 bases and V by 6 bases; bases with no gene match: 4. CDR1 MGHRA and CDR2 YSYEKL come from the germline V gene.

The sequenced sample consisted of PBMCs. The chain employs TRBV4-1 and TRBJ2-7; 14 nucleotides match TRBD2. The TCR sequence derives from a man aged 18 to 29 in good health and CMV-seronegative. CDR3 coding DNA: TGCGCCAGCAGACCGGGACTAGCGGGAGTCTACGAGCAGTACTTC. Translation: CASRPGLAGVYEQYF.